This TCR beta chain was sequenced for a study of cytomegalovirus exposure and HLA in healthy donors. Study-level background: The study's early data release held roughly 90 million unique TCRs from HLA-typed donors.

This PCR relied on a set of 60 Vbeta primers and 13 Jbeta primers. Generated by immunoSEQ multiplex PCR, the TCRdb table keeps only in-frame clones and is missing some. The sample has 100,000 to 150,000 clones; around 77% are singletons. The sample holds a few counts of this clone. The antigen is undetermined. Healthy bone marrow donors supplied every sample. Broader study findings: HLA-A and HLA-B allele assignments for most subjects were reportedly predicted accurately using TCR beta sequences. There was a cluster of highly shared sequence variants that was likely a sequencing artifact.

This sequence originates from a man between 45 and 60 years old in good health and CMV-seropositive. The sequenced sample consisted of PBMCs.

CDR3 DNA sequence: TGCGCCAGCAGCCAAGGGACAGAGAGCTCCTATAATTCACCCCTCCACTTT. Translating it yields CASSQGTESSYNSPLHF. This chain connects TRBV4-3 to TRBJ1-6; maybe TRBD1 (6 bases). This CDR3 has 17 amino acids. From germline, CDR1 is LGHNA and CDR2 YSLEER. V gave up 1 base and J gave up 0 bases, with 10 bases separating them.